These 30 T cell receptor beta chains were sequenced from one sample in a study of cytomegalovirus exposure and HLA in healthy donors. This table comes from immunoSEQ multiplex PCR, and its TCRdb copy is limited to in-frame clones, with some not included. The table lists some 140,000 clones, roughly 79% of them singletons. Sequencing was done on a sample of PBMCs. All receptors derive from a man under 40 in good health and CMV-seropositive.

The chain recombines TRBV7-2 with TRBJ1-1; 7 nucleotides match TRBD1. Trimming removed 2 bases from V and 2 bases from J; junction bases left unmatched: 2. This CDR3 region has 14 residues. The V gene's germline CDR1 is SGHTA and CDR2 FQGNSA. The CDR3 coding sequence is TGTGCCAGCAGCTTATACAGGGGCAACACTGAAGCTTTCTTT. It codes for CASSLYRGNTEAFF.

The V gene is TRBV11-3, the J gene TRBJ2-7, with D possibly being TRBD1 (6 bases). The CDR3 is 14 amino acids. V lost 2 bases and J lost 0, with 8 bases in between. Germline loops: CDR1 SGHNT, CDR2 YENEEA. CDR3 in amino acids: CASSLMGASYEQYF. CDR3 DNA: TGTGCCAGCAGCTTAATGGGGGCCTCCTACGAGCAGTACTTC.

The CDR3 coding sequence is TGCGCCAGCAGCCAAGTGGTAGCGGGGGCGAACACCGGGGAGCTGTTTTTT. Protein sequence: CASSQVVAGANTGELFF. V gene TRBV4-3 combines with J gene TRBJ2-2, with TRBD2 matching 9 bases. The ends lost 1 base at V and 0 bases at J; junction bases unmatched: 3. The V gene's germline CDR1 is LGHNA and CDR2 YSLEER. This CDR3 is built from 17 residues.

The gene calls are TRBV5-8 and TRBJ2-2, with 9 nucleotides matching TRBD2. V lost 10 bases and J lost 0; bases outside the gene matches: 13. This CDR3 comprises 17 residues. Germline values: CDR1 SGHTS, CDR2 YDEGEE. The CDR3 loop is CAARSTSGVSNTGELFF. In DNA, the CDR3 is TGTGCCGCAAGGTCGACTAGCGGAGTTTCGAACACCGGGGAGCTGTTTTTT.

The chain couples TRBV28 to TRBJ2-7; perhaps TRBD2 as D (8 bases). Looked up from germline, CDR1 is MDHEN and CDR2 is SYDVKM. The length of the CDR3 is 15 residues. With 7 bases removed from V and 4 bases from J, the gap between germline ends came to 20 bases. The CDR3: CASNLGRAGGYEQYF. Here the CDR3 DNA reads TGTGCCAGCAACCTCGGGAGGGCAGGGGGTTACGAGCAGTACTTC.

The rearrangement links TRBV1 to TRBJ2-7; TRBD1 is the table's D call and was not checked against the DNA. TRBV1 is a documented pseudogene. This CDR3 region has 13 residues. In DNA, the CDR3 is TGCACCAGCAGCCAGGGACAGAGCTACGAGCAGTACTTC. Encoded protein: CTSSQGQSYEQYF.

The CDR3 region is CASRRTGTSDSPLHF. The CDR3 bases are TGTGCCAGCAGAAGGACAGGGACGTCGGATTCACCCCTCCACTTT. This rearrangement joins TRBV6-6 to TRBJ1-6, with 8 bases that match TRBD1. CDR1 is MNHNY and CDR2 is SVGAGI in the germline V gene (reference sequence). This CDR3 has 15 residues. The V gene end was trimmed by 6 bases and the J gene end by 8 bases; junction bases not matched to a gene: 9.

This chain links TRBV30 with TRBJ2-6; maybe TRBD1 (5 bases). CDR1 and CDR2 (germline): GTSNPN, SVGIG (reference sequence). The CDR3 has 20 amino acids. V lost 1 base and J 0 bases, leaving 22 bases between the germline ends. CDR3: CAWSGSPVGPVSSGANVLTF. Written as DNA, the CDR3 is TGTGCCTGGAGTGGGTCCCCCGTGGGGCCCGTATCCTCTGGGGCCAACGTCCTGACTTTC.

This clone was seen a handful of times. The CDR3 nucleotides read TGTGCCAGCTCACCACTTGAGGGGGCTCGTGAGCAGTACTTC. It is translated as CASSPLEGAREQYF. V usage is TRBV18 and J usage is TRBJ2-7; 7 bases match TRBD1. The germline gives CDR1 KGHSH, CDR2 LQKENI. The CDR3 length is 14 residues. V trimming: 1 base; J trimming: 7 bases; junction bases outside the gene matches: 7.

CDR3: CASSFPQALDEQYF. The CDR3 region has the DNA TGCGCCAGCAGCTTTCCACAGGCCTTGGACGAGCAGTACTTC. The chain couples TRBV5-1 to TRBJ2-7, with D possibly matching TRBD1 (5 bases). CDR1 is SGHRS, CDR2 YFSETQ, per germline. V shed 2 bases and J shed 5 bases, with 14 bases lying between them. This CDR3 is 14 amino acids long.

The chain employs TRBV4-1 and TRBJ2-4, with TRBD2 matching over 14 bases. The CDR3 has 19 amino acids. Germline CDR1 reads MGHRA; CDR2 reads YSYEKL. With V trimmed by 3 bases and J by 3 bases, 10 bases remained unmatched. CDR3 sequence: CASSQRTSGRRVGKNIQYF. In nucleotides, the CDR3 is TGCGCCAGCAGCCAGCGGACTAGCGGGAGGAGGGTTGGCAAAAACATTCAGTACTTC.

This clone appeared a few times. The gene calls are TRBV19 and TRBJ2-7, with D possibly being TRBD1 (6 bases). CDR1 and CDR2 (germline): LNHDA, SQIVND (reference sequence). Trimming took 3 bases from V and 1 from J, leaving 16 bases between them. The CDR3 runs 16 residues. CDR3 residues: CASSIDVQGTSYEQYF. CDR3 nucleotides: TGTGCCAGTAGTATTGACGTCCAGGGGACATCCTACGAGCAGTACTTC.

Here the CDR3 reads CASSQEQSNEKLFF. CDR3 DNA sequence: TGTGCCAGCAGCCAAGAACAGTCTAATGAAAAACTGTTTTTT. The J gene is TRBJ1-4, the V gene TRBV4-2; D call uncertain. Germline assignment: CDR1 LGHNA and CDR2 YNFKEQ. With 0 bases removed from V and 3 bases from J, the gap between germline ends came to 5 bases. The CDR3 has 14 amino acids.

The V gene is TRBV6-1, the J gene TRBJ1-2; TRBD1 agrees at 9 bases. Trimming removed 0 bases from V and 7 bases from J; junction bases left unmatched: 12. This CDR3 is built from 17 residues. The germline gives CDR1 MNHNS, CDR2 SASEGT. The CDR3 region has the DNA TGTGCCAGCAGTGAAGCGCGACAGGGGGAGACTCAGCGTGGCTACACCTTC. Protein sequence: CASSEARQGETQRGYTF.

The chain is built from TRBV10-3 and TRBJ2-5; 7 nucleotides line up with TRBD1. The junction had 12 bases not matched to a gene; V was cut back by 4 bases and J by 4 bases. This CDR3 has 16 amino acids. From germline, CDR1 is ENHRY and CDR2 SYGVKD. The CDR3 reads CAISGEGQEPGETQYF. CDR3 sequence (DNA): TGTGCCATCAGTGGGGAAGGACAGGAGCCGGGAGAGACCCAGTACTTC.

The gene calls are TRBV6-6 and TRBJ1-2; tentatively, D is TRBD1 (5 bases). V was pared by 6 bases and J by 8 bases, with 19 bases between. This CDR3 has 14 amino acids. In germline, CDR1 is MNHNY, CDR2 SVGAGI (reference sequence). The CDR3 loop is CASSLTELLGGYTF. The CDR3 nucleotides are TGTGCCAGCAGCCTGACAGAGCTCCTGGGGGGCTACACCTTC.

In its sample, this clone was seen many times. The chain has TRBV7-7 and TRBJ1-6; tentative D call: TRBD1 (5 bases). Germline CDR1 SSHAT, CDR2 FNYEAQ (reference sequence). Trimming stripped 6 bases from V and 12 bases from J, with 12 bases between. The CDR3 covers 12 residues. The CDR3 sequence: CASSLQGGPLHF. In nucleotides, the CDR3 is TGTGCCAGCAGTTTGCAGGGTGGACCCCTCCACTTT.

The chain joins TRBV7-2 to TRBJ2-2; D is unresolved. Trimming removed 4 bases at V and 2 bases at J, with 5 bases between. Germline V gene data show CDR1 as SGHTA and CDR2 as FQGNSA. The CDR3 length is 13 residues. This CDR3 reads CASSYLNTGELFF. CDR3 DNA sequence: TGTGCCAGCAGCTACCTAAACACCGGGGAGCTGTTTTTT.

The gene calls are TRBV19 and TRBJ1-2, with 11 bases identical to TRBD1. Looked up from germline, CDR1 is LNHDA and CDR2 is SQIVND (reference sequence). The CDR3 loop spans 17 amino acids. Losses at the gene ends were 9 bases for V and 1 base for J; bases not matched to a gene: 13. CDR3 amino acids: CASTDPGDRGYNYGYTF. For the CDR3, the DNA is TGTGCCAGCACTGACCCAGGGGACAGGGGGTATAACTATGGCTACACCTTC.

The chain joins TRBV11-3 to TRBJ2-4, with D unresolved. V dropped 2 bases and J dropped 9 bases, with 14 bases sitting between them. The CDR3 is 14 amino acids. Germline values: CDR1 SGHNT, CDR2 YENEEA. The CDR3: CASSLSPLESIQYF. The CDR3 DNA reads as TGTGCCAGCAGCTTAAGTCCCCTGGAGAGCATTCAGTACTTC.

The gene calls are TRBV5-5 and TRBJ2-5; the D is unclear. Germline V gene data show CDR1 as SGHKS and CDR2 as YYEKEE (reference sequence). This CDR3 has 15 amino acids. Trimming left V 2 bases short and J 4 bases short, with 15 bases between. CDR3 protein: CASSFTETRGETQYF. In DNA form, the CDR3 reads TGTGCCAGCAGCTTCACCGAAACTCGAGGAGAGACCCAGTACTTC.

This CDR3 is CASSPQVQDRYSNQPQHF. DNA for the CDR3: TGTGCCAGTAGTCCGCAGGTACAGGATCGTTATAGCAATCAGCCCCAGCATTTT. V gene TRBV19 combines with J gene TRBJ1-5; D is perhaps TRBD1 (5 bases). Germline V gives CDR1 LNHDA, CDR2 SQIVND (reference sequence). V lost 5 bases to trimming and J lost 0 bases, with 20 bases between them. There are 18 residues in the CDR3. Full variable domain (rest looked up from reference TRBV19 and TRBJ1-5): DGGITQSPKYLFRKEGQNVTLSCEQNLNHDAMYWYRQDPGQGLRLIYYSQIVNDFQKGDIAEGYSVSREKKESFPLTVTSAQKNPTAFYLCASSPQVQDRYSNQPQHFGDGTRLSIL.

This clone turned up a few times. This chain connects TRBV6-1 to TRBJ1-2, with D uncertain. The CDR3 is 14 residues long. V dropped 4 bases and J dropped 0 bases, with 9 bases sitting between them. The germline CDR1 and CDR2 sequences are MNHNS and SASEGT. CDR3 in DNA: TGTGCCAGCAGTGGCGGGATTACTAACTATGGCTACACCTTC. It codes for CASSGGITNYGYTF.

The gene calls are TRBV27 and TRBJ2-7, with D maybe TRBD2 (6 bases). The V end was cut by 3 bases, the J end by 4 bases, with 13 bases between. The CDR3 length is 14 residues. Germline lookup yields CDR1 MNHEY and CDR2 SMNVEV (reference sequence). CDR3 sequence reads: CASSFVGAGYEQYF. In DNA form, the CDR3 reads TGTGCCAGCAGTTTTGTCGGGGCGGGGTACGAGCAGTACTTC.

In this sample, this clone turned up once. The rearrangement uses TRBV7-3 and TRBJ2-7, with 8 positions matching TRBD2. Losses at the gene ends were 5 bases for V and 6 bases for J; bases not matched to a gene: 9. The length of the CDR3 is 14 residues. Per the germline V gene, CDR1 is SGHTA and CDR2 is FQGTGA. CDR3 coding DNA: TGTGCCAGCAGCCCCAACAGCGGGAGCCGCGAGCAGTACTTC. Its protein product is CASSPNSGSREQYF.

This clone was counted between two and nine times. The chain joins TRBV5-6 to TRBJ2-4; no clear D. CDR3 size: 12 residues. Germline V gene lookup returns CDR1 SGHDT and CDR2 YYEEEE. V lost 1 base, J lost 6 bases, and 5 bases lay in between. CDR3 region: CASSLYGNIQYF. CDR3 in DNA: TGTGCCAGCAGCTTGTACGGAAACATTCAGTACTTC.

This rearrangement joins TRBV11-2 to TRBJ2-1, with TRBD1 as a possible D gene (6 bases). The CDR3 contains 13 residues. With 5 bases removed from V and 8 bases from J, the gap between germline ends came to 13 bases. Germline CDR1 and CDR2: SGHAT and FQNNGV. As DNA, the CDR3 is TGTGCCAGCAGCAAGTCACAGGGAGATGAGCAGTTCTTC. It specifies CASSKSQGDEQFF.

This clone was seen repeatedly, ten times or more. The genes are TRBV7-7 and TRBJ2-7; 8 positions agree with TRBD2. V shed 1 base and J 3 bases; nucleotides not matched to a gene: 5. Germline-derived CDR1 and CDR2 are SSHAT and FNYEAQ (reference sequence). This CDR3 is 15 amino acids long. In DNA, the CDR3 is TGTGCCAGCAGCTTAGATGCTAGCGGGTTCTACGAGCAGTACTTC. It encodes CASSLDASGFYEQYF.

J is TRBJ2-2 and V is TRBV5-4, with 9 bases matching TRBD1. Looked up from germline, CDR1 is SGHNT and CDR2 is YYREEE (reference sequence). The CDR3 sequence is 18 residues long. With V trimmed by 3 bases and J by 5 bases, 14 bases remained unmatched. The CDR3 spells CASSSAADRGSRTGELFF. The CDR3 coding sequence is TGTGCCAGCAGCTCGGCTGCGGACAGGGGATCCAGGACCGGGGAGCTGTTTTTT.

Of note for this clone: Its ends do not fully match the called genes, so a read error is possible. Other DNA sequences within the sample encode an identical CDR3. J is TRBJ2-2 and V is TRBV2; 12 bases align to TRBD2. CDR3 length: 16 amino acids. Germline lookup yields CDR1 SNHLY and CDR2 FYNNEI. The CDR3 DNA is TGTGCCAGCAGTAACGGACTAGCGGGGCACACTGGGGAGCTGTTTTTT. This codes for CASSNGLAGHTGELFF.